This T cell receptor (beta chain) derives from a study of blood T cell repertoires in COVID-19. Assay used: immunoSEQ multiplex PCR; TCRdb lists only in-frame clones, some missing. The sample records approximately 75,000 clones, 84% being singletons. The J segment lost 10 bases and the V segment lost 3 bases, leaving 8 bases of the junction unmatched. This CDR3 has 14 amino acids. In germline, CDR1 is MNHNS, CDR2 SASEGT. Sequencing was performed on peripheral blood. V gene TRBV6-1 combines with J gene TRBJ1-4; TRBD1 matches 7 bases. The clonotype originates from a woman in her forties or fifties with acute or convalescent COVID-19. DNA for the CDR3: TGTGCCAGCAGTGAGACAGGGAAGGTCGGAAAACTGTTTTTT. Encoded protein: CASSETGKVGKLFF.